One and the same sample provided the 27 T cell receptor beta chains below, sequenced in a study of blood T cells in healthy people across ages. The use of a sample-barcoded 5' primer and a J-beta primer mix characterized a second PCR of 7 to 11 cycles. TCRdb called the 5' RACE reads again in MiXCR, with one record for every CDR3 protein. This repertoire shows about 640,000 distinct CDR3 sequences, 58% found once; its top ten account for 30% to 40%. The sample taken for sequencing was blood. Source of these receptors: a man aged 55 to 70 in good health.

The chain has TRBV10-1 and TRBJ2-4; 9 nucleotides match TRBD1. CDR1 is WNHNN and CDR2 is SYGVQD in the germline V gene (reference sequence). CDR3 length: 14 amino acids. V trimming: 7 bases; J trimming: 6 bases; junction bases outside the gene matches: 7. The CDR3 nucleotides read TGCGCCAGCAAGGGGACAGGGATAGGAAACATTCAGTACTTC. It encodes CASKGTGIGNIQYF.

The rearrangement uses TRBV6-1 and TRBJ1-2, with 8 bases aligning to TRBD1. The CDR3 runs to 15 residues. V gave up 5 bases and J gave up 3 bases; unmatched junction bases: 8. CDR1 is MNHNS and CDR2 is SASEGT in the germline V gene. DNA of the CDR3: TGTGCCAGCAGTCTACGGGACAGGAGCTACTATGGCTACACCTTC. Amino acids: CASSLRDRSYYGYTF.

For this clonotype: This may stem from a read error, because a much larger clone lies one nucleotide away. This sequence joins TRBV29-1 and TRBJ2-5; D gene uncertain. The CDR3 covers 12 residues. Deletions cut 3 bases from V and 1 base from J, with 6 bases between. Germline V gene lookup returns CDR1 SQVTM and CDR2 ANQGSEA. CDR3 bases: TGCAGCGTTGATGGCGGCCAAGAGACCCAGTACTTC. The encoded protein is CSVDGGQETQYF.

CDR3 region: CASSAPQGTRDTQYF. CDR3 nucleotides: TGTGCCAGCTCAGCTCCGCAGGGGACCCGAGATACGCAGTATTTT. The chain joins TRBV18 to TRBJ2-3; D possibly corresponds to TRBD1 (6 bases). This CDR3 comprises 15 residues. Germline V gene data show CDR1 as KGHSH and CDR2 as LQKENI. V was pared by 5 bases and J by 5 bases, with 17 bases between.

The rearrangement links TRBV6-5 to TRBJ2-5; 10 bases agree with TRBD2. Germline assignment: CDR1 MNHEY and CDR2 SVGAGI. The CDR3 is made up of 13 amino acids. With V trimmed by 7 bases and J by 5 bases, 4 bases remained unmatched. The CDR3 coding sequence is TGTGCCAGCAAGCGGGGGGGGGTGGAGACCCAGTACTTC. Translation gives CASKRGGVETQYF.

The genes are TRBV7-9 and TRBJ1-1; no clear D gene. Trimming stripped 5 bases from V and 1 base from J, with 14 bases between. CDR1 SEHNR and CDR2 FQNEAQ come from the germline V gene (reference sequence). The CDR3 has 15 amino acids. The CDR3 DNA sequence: TGTGCCAGCAGCCGACTGGGGTCCTCGAACACTGAAGCTTTCTTT. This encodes CASSRLGSSNTEAFF. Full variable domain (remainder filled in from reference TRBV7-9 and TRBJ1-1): DTGVSQNPRHKITKRGQNVTFRCDPISEHNRLYWYRQTLGQGPEFLTYFQNEAQLEKSRLLSDRFSAERPKGSFSTLEIQRTEQGDSAMYLCASSRLGSSNTEAFFGQGTRLTVV.

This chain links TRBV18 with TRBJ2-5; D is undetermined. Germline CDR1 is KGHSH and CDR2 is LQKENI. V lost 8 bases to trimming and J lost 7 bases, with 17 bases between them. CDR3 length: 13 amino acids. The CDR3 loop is CASAFDPGGTQYF. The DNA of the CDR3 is TGTGCCAGCGCATTCGACCCAGGTGGGACCCAGTACTTC.

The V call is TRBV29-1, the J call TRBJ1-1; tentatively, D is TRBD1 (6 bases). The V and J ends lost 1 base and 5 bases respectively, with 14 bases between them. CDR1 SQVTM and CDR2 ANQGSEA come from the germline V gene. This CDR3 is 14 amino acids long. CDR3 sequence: CSVEVTGAGTEAFF. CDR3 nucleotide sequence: TGCAGCGTTGAAGTCACGGGGGCAGGTACTGAAGCTTTCTTT.

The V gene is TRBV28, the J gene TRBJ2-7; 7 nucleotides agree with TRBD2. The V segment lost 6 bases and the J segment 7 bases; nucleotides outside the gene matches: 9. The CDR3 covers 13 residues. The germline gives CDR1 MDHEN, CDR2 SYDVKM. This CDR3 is CASSPRLATEQYF. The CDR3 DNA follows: TGTGCCAGCAGCCCTCGACTAGCCACTGAGCAGTACTTC.

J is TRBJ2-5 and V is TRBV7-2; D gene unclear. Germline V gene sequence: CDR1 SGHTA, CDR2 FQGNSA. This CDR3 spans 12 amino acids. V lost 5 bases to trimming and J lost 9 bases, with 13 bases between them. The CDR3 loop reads CASSPRIGSQYF. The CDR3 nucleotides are TGTGCCAGCAGCCCCCGGATCGGATCCCAGTACTTC.

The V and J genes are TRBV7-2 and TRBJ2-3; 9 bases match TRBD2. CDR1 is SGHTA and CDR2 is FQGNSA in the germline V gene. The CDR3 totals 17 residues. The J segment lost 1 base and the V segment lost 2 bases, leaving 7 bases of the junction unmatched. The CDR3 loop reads CASSLSPAGGGTDTQYF. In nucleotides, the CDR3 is TGTGCCAGCAGCTTATCCCCAGCGGGGGGTGGCACAGATACGCAGTATTTT.

CDR3 in DNA: TGCGCCAGCAGCCCGTGGGAGGGGCTCAATCAGCCCCAGCATTTT. Its translation is CASSPWEGLNQPQHF. The chain combines TRBV4-1 with TRBJ1-5, with TRBD1 as a possible D gene (5 bases). Trimming shortened V by 4 bases and J by 3 bases, and 13 bases separated the two germline ends. This CDR3 is 15 amino acids long. CDR1 MGHRA and CDR2 YSYEKL come from the germline V gene.

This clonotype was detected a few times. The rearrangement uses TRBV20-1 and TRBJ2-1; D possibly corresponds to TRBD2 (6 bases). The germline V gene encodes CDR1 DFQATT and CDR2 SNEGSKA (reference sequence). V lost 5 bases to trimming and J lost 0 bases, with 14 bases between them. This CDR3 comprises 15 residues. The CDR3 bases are TGCAGTGCTCGCGCCGCGGGGTTCTCCTACAATGAGCAGTTCTTC. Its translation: CSARAAGFSYNEQFF.

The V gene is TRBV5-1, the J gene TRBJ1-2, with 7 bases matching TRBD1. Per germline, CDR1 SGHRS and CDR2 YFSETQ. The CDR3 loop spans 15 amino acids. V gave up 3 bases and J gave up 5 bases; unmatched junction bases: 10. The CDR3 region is CASSSGQALGYGYTF. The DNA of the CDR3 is TGCGCCAGCAGCTCCGGACAGGCTCTAGGGTATGGCTACACCTTC.

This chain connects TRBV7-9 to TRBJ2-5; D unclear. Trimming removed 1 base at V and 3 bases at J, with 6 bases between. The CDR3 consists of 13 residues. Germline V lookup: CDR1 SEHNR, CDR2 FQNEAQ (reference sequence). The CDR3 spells CASSLGSEETQYF. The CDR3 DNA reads TGTGCCAGCAGCTTAGGGTCCGAAGAGACCCAGTACTTC.

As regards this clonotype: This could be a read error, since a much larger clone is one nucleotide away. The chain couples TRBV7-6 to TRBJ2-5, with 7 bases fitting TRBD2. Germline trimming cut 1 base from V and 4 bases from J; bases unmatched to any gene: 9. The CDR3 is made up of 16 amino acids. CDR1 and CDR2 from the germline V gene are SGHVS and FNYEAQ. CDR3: CASSLVTSPIGETQYF. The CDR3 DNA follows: TGTGCCAGCAGCTTAGTGACTAGCCCTATAGGAGAGACCCAGTACTTC.

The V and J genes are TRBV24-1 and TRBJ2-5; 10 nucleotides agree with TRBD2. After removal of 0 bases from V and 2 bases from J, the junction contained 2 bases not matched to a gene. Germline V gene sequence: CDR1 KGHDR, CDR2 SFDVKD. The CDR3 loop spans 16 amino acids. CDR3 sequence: CATSDLTSGAQETQYF. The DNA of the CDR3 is TGTGCCACCAGTGATTTGACTAGCGGGGCTCAAGAGACCCAGTACTTC.

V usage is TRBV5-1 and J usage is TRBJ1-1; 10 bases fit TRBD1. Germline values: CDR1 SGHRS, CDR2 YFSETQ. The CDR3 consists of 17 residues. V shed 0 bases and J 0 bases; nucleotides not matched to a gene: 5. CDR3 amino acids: CASSLVGTGAMNTEAFF. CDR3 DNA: TGCGCCAGCAGCTTGGTTGGGACAGGGGCTATGAACACTGAAGCTTTCTTT.

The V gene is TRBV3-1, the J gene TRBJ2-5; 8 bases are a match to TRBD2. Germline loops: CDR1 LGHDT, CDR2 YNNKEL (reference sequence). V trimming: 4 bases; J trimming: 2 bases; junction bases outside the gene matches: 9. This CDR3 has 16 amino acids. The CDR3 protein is CASSLRGSGAQETQYF. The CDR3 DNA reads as TGTGCCAGCAGCCTTCGTGGTAGCGGGGCGCAAGAGACCCAGTACTTC.

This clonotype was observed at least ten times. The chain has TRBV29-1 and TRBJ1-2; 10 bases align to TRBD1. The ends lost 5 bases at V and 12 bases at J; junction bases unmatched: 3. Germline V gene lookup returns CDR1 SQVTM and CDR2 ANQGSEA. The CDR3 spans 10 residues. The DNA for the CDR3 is TGCAGCGTTCGGACAGGGGGTAACACCTTC. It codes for CSVRTGGNTF.

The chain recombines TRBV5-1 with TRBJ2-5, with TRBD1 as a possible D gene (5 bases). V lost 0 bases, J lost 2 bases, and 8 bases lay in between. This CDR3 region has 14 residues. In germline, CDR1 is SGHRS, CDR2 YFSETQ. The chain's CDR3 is CASSLVTEQETQYF. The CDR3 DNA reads TGCGCCAGCAGCTTGGTGACAGAGCAAGAGACCCAGTACTTC.

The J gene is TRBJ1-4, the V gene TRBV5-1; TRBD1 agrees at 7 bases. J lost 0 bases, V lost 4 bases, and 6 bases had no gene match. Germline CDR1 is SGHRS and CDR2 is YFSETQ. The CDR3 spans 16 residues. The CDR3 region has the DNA TGCGCCAGCAGCATCGGACAGGTGTCAACTAATGAAAAACTGTTTTTT. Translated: CASSIGQVSTNEKLFF.

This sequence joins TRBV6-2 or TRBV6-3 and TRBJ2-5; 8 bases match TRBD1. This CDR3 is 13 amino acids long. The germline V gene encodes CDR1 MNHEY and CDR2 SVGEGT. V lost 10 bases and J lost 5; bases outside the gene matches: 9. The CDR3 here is CANSRTGTETQYF. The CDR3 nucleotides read TGTGCCAACTCCCGGACAGGGACGGAGACCCAGTACTTC.

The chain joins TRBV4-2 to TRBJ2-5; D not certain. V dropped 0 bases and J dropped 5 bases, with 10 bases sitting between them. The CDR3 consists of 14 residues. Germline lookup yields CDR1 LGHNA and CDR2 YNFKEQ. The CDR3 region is CASSQDTVPETQYF. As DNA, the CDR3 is TGTGCCAGCAGCCAAGACACTGTGCCCGAGACCCAGTACTTC.

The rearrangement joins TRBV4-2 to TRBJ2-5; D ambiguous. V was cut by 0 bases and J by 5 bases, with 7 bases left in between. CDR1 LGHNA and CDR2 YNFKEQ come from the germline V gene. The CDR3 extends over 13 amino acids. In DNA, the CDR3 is TGTGCCAGCAGCCAAGAGGGTGGCGAGACCCAGTACTTC. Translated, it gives CASSQEGGETQYF.

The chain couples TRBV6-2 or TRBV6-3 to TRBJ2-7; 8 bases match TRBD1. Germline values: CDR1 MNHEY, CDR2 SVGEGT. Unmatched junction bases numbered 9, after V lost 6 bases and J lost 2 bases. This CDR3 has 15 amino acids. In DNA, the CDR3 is TGTGCCAGCAGACCTCAGGGGGCGAGTCCCTACGAGCAGTACTTC. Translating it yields CASRPQGASPYEQYF.

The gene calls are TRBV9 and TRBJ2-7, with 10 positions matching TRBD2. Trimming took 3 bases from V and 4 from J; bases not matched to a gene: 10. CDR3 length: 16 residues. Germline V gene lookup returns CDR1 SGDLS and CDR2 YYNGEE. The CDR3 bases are TGTGCCAGCAGCGAGACAGCGGGGGGGCAAGAGTACGAGCAGTACTTC. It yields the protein CASSETAGGQEYEQYF.